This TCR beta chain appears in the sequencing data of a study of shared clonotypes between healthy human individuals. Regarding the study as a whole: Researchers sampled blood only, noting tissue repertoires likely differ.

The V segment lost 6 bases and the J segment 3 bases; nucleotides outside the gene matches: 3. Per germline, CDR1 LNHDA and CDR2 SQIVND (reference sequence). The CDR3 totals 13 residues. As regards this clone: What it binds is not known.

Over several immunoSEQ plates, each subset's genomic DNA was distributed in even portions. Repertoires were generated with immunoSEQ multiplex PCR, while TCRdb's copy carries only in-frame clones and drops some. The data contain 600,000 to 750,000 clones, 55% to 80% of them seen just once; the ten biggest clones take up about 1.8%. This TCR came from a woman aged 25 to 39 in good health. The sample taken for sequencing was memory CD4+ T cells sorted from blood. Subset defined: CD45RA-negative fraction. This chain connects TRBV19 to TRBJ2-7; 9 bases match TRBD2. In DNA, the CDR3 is TGTGCCAGTAGGTCTAGCGGGAACTACGAGCAGTACTTC. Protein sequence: CASRSSGNYEQYF. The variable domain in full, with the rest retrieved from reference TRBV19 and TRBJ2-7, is DGGITQSPKYLFRKEGQNVTLSCEQNLNHDAMYWYRQDPGQGLRLIYYSQIVNDFQKGDIAEGYSVSREKKESFPLTVTSAQKNPTAFYLCASRSSGNYEQYFGPGTRLTVT.